These 7 T cell receptor beta chains were sequenced from one sample in a study of blood T cell repertoires in COVID-19 (dated by TCRdb to the early 2020s). Libraries were made using the immunoSEQ multiplex PCR assay. As stored in TCRdb, this immuneACCESS dataset retains in-frame rearrangements with V and J assigned. A fraction of the clones does not appear; measured against another copy, unresolved V genes explain less than half of the discrepancy, and the remainder lacks a known reason. Within this sample are around 250,000 clones, with 86% of them counted one time only. The top ten clonotypes cover approximately 6.2% of the sample. Sequencing was performed on peripheral blood. Receptors were obtained from a man between 60 and 70 years old with acute or convalescent COVID-19.

The chain joins TRBV19 to TRBJ2-1; no clear D. This CDR3 comprises 14 residues. Deletions cut 2 bases from V and 0 bases from J, with 5 bases between. Germline assignment: CDR1 LNHDA and CDR2 SQIVND (reference sequence). The CDR3: CASSIIGSYNEQFF. CDR3 coding DNA: TGTGCCAGTAGTATAATCGGCTCCTACAATGAGCAGTTCTTC.

The V and J genes are TRBV28 and TRBJ1-2; D might be TRBD1 (5 bases). There are 16 residues in the CDR3. The germline V and J ends were trimmed by 6 bases and 6 bases, with 23 bases remaining between them. Looked up from germline, CDR1 is MDHEN and CDR2 is SYDVKM. The CDR3 sequence: CASRASGTVKQDGYTF. CDR3 sequence (DNA): TGTGCCAGCAGAGCAAGCGGGACCGTAAAACAGGATGGCTACACCTTC.

V is TRBV5-1 and J is TRBJ2-3, with D perhaps TRBD1 (6 bases). This CDR3 region has 13 residues. The V gene lost 5 bases and the J gene lost 2 bases, with 9 bases spanning the gap. CDR1 is SGHRS, CDR2 YFSETQ, per germline. The CDR3: CASRDRPTDTQYF. CDR3 bases: TGCGCCAGCAGGGACAGACCCACAGATACGCAGTATTTT.

The chain has TRBV19 and TRBJ1-6; D not certain. Germline values: CDR1 LNHDA, CDR2 SQIVND (reference sequence). The V and J ends lost 5 bases and 5 bases respectively, with 4 bases between them. The CDR3 contains 12 residues. CDR3 bases: TGTGCCAGTAGTCCTAATAATTCACCCCTCCACTTT. Amino acids: CASSPNNSPLHF.

V usage is TRBV9 and J usage is TRBJ1-2; 7 bases are a match to TRBD1. The CDR3 is 12 residues long. V shed 4 bases and J 7 bases; nucleotides not matched to a gene: 4. Germline CDR1 and CDR2: SGDLS and YYNGEE. CDR3 sequence (DNA): TGTGCCAGCAGCAAATCAGGGGGTGGCTACACCTTC. Encoded protein: CASSKSGGGYTF.

The chain carries TRBV23-1 and TRBJ2-7, with D maybe TRBD1 (5 bases). TRBV23-1 is treated as an ORF (open reading frame) with a function not yet certain. The V gene lost 5 bases and the J gene lost 3 bases, with 20 bases spanning the gap. The CDR3 covers 16 residues. The CDR3 reads CASSTSFPQGIYEQYF. CDR3 nucleotide sequence: TGCGCCAGCAGTACCTCCTTTCCGCAGGGAATCTACGAGCAGTACTTC.

This chain links TRBV9 with TRBJ1-3; D is unclear. The CDR3 extends over 13 amino acids. The V end was cut by 4 bases, the J end by 5 bases, with 10 bases between. Germline V lookup: CDR1 SGDLS, CDR2 YYNGEE. The CDR3 DNA follows: TGTGCCAGCAGCATTGATAGTAGAAACACCATATATTTT. Translated, it gives CASSIDSRNTIYF.